The following is a TCR beta chain sequence with its context. It has no known antigen specificity. Base-call qualities are not available, and no considerably larger clone is one nucleotide away. Instrument used: Illumina HiSeq 2500. Quantitative 5'-RACE with molecular barcodes was used to prepare TCR beta libraries. Concerning the study's data processing: Disease-linked TCR variants were identified with a new computational method built on a probabilistic model of VDJ rearrangement. TCRdb itself trimmed the public reads at Q25 with fastp, ran MiXCR and retained productive beta chains. Every distinct CDR3 protein forms one entry, paired with its most common genes and DNA. Here the V and J calls rest on TCRdb's processing, not on the authors' analysis. Here the sample has 800,000 to 900,000 distinct CDR3 sequences; 12% occur a single time. Roughly 0.51% of the sample lies in the top ten. This sample is part of a study of CD8 T cells in ankylosing spondylitis (dated by TCRdb to 2016 to 2017). Regarding the research as a whole: The study profiled T cell receptor beta repertoires in healthy donors and ankylosing spondylitis patients to find disease-linked TCR variants. The full study cohort was made up of about 24 ankylosing spondylitis patients and over 90 healthy donors. Peripheral blood samples were taken, and synovial fluid was additionally collected from ankylosing spondylitis patients.

CDR1 and CDR2 (MNHEY, SVGAGI) derive from the germline V gene. The cysteine opens and the phenylalanine closes a CDR3 of 16 amino acids. Only the CDR3 part of the read is kept: 48 bases, read in frame from the first base. V is reduced by 4 bases and J by 3 bases, leaving a spacing of 13 bases between them. The research as a whole found: Some of the motif variants had been reported before in the synovial fluid and blood of reactive arthritis patients, a finding that suggests common disease-initiation mechanisms. The disease-linked clones had a CD8+ phenotype and were found at relatively low frequencies in peripheral blood. Blood from ankylosing spondylitis patients appeared to be characterized by a TCR beta motif composed of under 10 highly homologous amino acid variants. Significant enrichment of the disease-linked clones was reported in matched synovial fluid samples from ankylosing spondylitis patients.

Sample: blood, either unsorted or a sorted T cell fraction (not recorded which). The origin of this receptor is a male donor with ankylosing spondylitis. The V and J genes are TRBV6-5 and TRBJ1-6; the D segment could be TRBD1, given 6 matching bases. The CDR3 is CASSSLQGLYNSPLHF. The DNA sequence is given as TGTGCCAGCAGTTCGCTTCAGGGGCTCTATAATTCACCCCTCCACTTT.